The 27 T cell receptor beta chains below come from one sample, sequenced in a study of T-cell reconstitution after alpha-beta-depleted transplantation in children. Researchers prepared the TCRbeta library using unique molecular identifiers, the study reports. In TCRdb, the PCR reads were re-called with MiXCR into one record per CDR3 protein. This table has approximately 430,000 distinct CDR3 sequences, around 16% appearing once. Source: PBMCs, mostly from graft donor cells, taken 360 days after TCRalphabeta/CD19-depleted stem cell transplant. Source of these receptors: a boy less than two years old who had a stem cell transplant for Wiskott-Aldrich syndrome, so the T cells may come from the graft donor.

The rearrangement joins TRBV20-1 to TRBJ2-1, with 12 bases identical to TRBD2. Trimming took 6 bases from V and 1 from J; bases not matched to a gene: 7. The CDR3 sequence is 16 residues long. CDR1 and CDR2 from the germline V gene are DFQATT and SNEGSKA (reference sequence). The CDR3 region is CSAKLAGGRSYNEQFF. The CDR3 coding sequence is TGCAGTGCCAAACTAGCGGGGGGCCGTTCCTACAATGAGCAGTTCTTC.

This chain uses TRBV7-9 with TRBJ2-5, with D perhaps assigned TRBD1 or TRBD2 (5 bases each). Germline V lookup: CDR1 SEHNR, CDR2 FQNEAQ (reference sequence). This CDR3 region has 14 residues. Trimming shortened V by 3 bases and J by 5 bases, and 13 bases separated the two germline ends. The CDR3 nucleotides read TGTGCCAGCAGCTTCGGGACGACCTGGGAGACCCAGTACTTC. This translates into CASSFGTTWETQYF.

This clonotype appeared a few times. The rearrangement links TRBV6-6 to TRBJ2-5; D is unresolved. Per germline, CDR1 MNHNY and CDR2 SVGAGI (reference sequence). The CDR3 runs to 14 residues. The V and J ends lost 4 bases and 1 base respectively, with 10 bases between them. The CDR3 here is CASSFFGVQETQYF. The CDR3, as DNA: TGTGCCAGCAGTTTCTTCGGAGTCCAAGAGACCCAGTACTTC.

This clonotype was counted a few times. The genes are TRBV5-1 and TRBJ2-1; D remains unclear. Germline assignment: CDR1 SGHRS and CDR2 YFSETQ. This CDR3 region has 13 residues. Trimming stripped 1 base from V and 10 bases from J, with 12 bases between. CDR3 sequence: CASSLYPPVEQFF. CDR3 bases: TGCGCCAGCAGCTTGTATCCTCCGGTCGAGCAGTTCTTC.

The chain carries TRBV12-3 or TRBV12-4 and TRBJ2-7; D unclear. V was shortened by 3 bases and J by 5 bases, with 14 bases between the two germline ends. The CDR3 consists of 14 residues. CDR3 DNA sequence: TGTGCCAGCAGTTTCCCCGAGCCAAGGGACGAGCAGTACTTC. Its translation is CASSFPEPRDEQYF.

The chain is built from TRBV5-1 and TRBJ2-3, with 10 bases that match TRBD2. Per germline, CDR1 SGHRS and CDR2 YFSETQ. J gave up 3 bases and V 3 bases, and 10 bases lay outside the gene matches. The CDR3 extends over 17 amino acids. CDR3: CASSYRQREGRTDTQYF. For the CDR3, the DNA is TGCGCCAGCAGCTACCGGCAGCGGGAGGGCAGGACAGATACGCAGTATTTT.

This clonotype showed up just a few times. The chain uses TRBV5-5 and TRBJ1-1; 8 positions match TRBD1. V trimming: 4 bases; J trimming: 6 bases; junction bases outside the gene matches: 14. The CDR3 totals 16 residues. Germline lookup yields CDR1 SGHKS and CDR2 YYEKEE (reference sequence). CDR3 sequence (DNA): TGTGCCAGCAGCCGTATAACAAAGACAGGGGTGGCTGAAGCTTTCTTT. Encoded protein: CASSRITKTGVAEAFF.

This rearrangement joins TRBV20-1 to TRBJ2-2; D not certain. The CDR3 extends over 13 amino acids. The V end was cut by 3 bases, the J end by 1 base, with 6 bases between. The germline gives CDR1 DFQATT, CDR2 SNEGSKA (reference sequence). CDR3: CSARTWNTGELFF. In DNA, the CDR3 is TGCAGTGCTAGGACTTGGAACACCGGGGAGCTGTTTTTT.

This clonotype was seen at least ten times. The rearrangement links TRBV27 to TRBJ2-1, with a tentative D call TRBD2 (5 bases). The V end was cut by 4 bases, the J end by 3 bases, with 16 bases between. The germline gives CDR1 MNHEY, CDR2 SMNVEV (reference sequence). CDR3 length: 16 amino acids. The CDR3 sequence: CASSSLASSIYNEQFF. DNA of the CDR3: TGTGCCAGCAGTTCCTTAGCGAGTTCTATCTACAATGAGCAGTTCTTC.

The chain employs TRBV7-7 and TRBJ2-5, with D tentatively TRBD2 (6 bases). The germline CDR1 and CDR2 sequences are SSHAT and FNYEAQ (reference sequence). The CDR3 is made up of 15 amino acids. V was clipped by 4 bases and J by 3 bases, with 15 bases between them. Written as DNA, the CDR3 is TGTGCCAGCAGCTCCGATTTAGGCGGGGAAGAGACCCAGTACTTC. It codes for CASSSDLGGEETQYF.

This chain connects TRBV29-1 to TRBJ2-1; TRBD2 matches 7 bases. The V gene end was trimmed by 6 bases and the J gene end by 4 bases; junction bases not matched to a gene: 12. In germline, CDR1 is SQVTM, CDR2 ANQGSEA. The CDR3 totals 15 residues. This CDR3 reads CSVKTSGAPYNEQFF. The CDR3 DNA reads as TGCAGCGTGAAAACCAGCGGGGCCCCTTACAATGAGCAGTTCTTC.

This clonotype has just one count. J is TRBJ2-3 and V is TRBV2; 8 bases are shared with TRBD2. V was pared by 8 bases and J by 1 base, with 5 bases of the junction left unmatched. The CDR3 sequence is 14 residues long. Germline V gene data show CDR1 as SNHLY and CDR2 as FYNNEI. For the CDR3, the DNA is TGTGCCAGCTCCGGGACTAGTCGCACAGATACGCAGTATTTT. This codes for CASSGTSRTDTQYF.

This clonotype has just a few counts. The CDR3 region is CASSLQTGTGTYEQYF. For the CDR3, the DNA is TGTGCCAGCAGCTTACAAACCGGGACAGGGACCTACGAGCAGTACTTC. The chain combines TRBV7-9 with TRBJ2-7; 9 bases fit TRBD1. In germline, CDR1 is SEHNR, CDR2 FQNEAQ (reference sequence). Trimming at V came to 2 bases and at J to 2 bases, leaving 7 bases not matched to a gene. This CDR3 has 16 amino acids.

This clonotype was counted once. This chain links TRBV5-1 with TRBJ2-3; 13 bases map to TRBD2. Germline assignment: CDR1 SGHRS and CDR2 YFSETQ. CDR3 size: 18 residues. The V segment lost 2 bases and the J segment 1 base; nucleotides outside the gene matches: 7. CDR3 in DNA: TGCGCCAGCAGCTTACTAGCGGGAGGGCCCTCTGGCACAGATACGCAGTATTTT. Its protein product is CASSLLAGGPSGTDTQYF.

The chain recombines TRBV20-1 with TRBJ2-5; 7 bases align to TRBD2. The germline V gene encodes CDR1 DFQATT and CDR2 SNEGSKA (reference sequence). V lost 3 bases, J lost 1 base, and 5 bases stayed unmatched. This CDR3 has 14 amino acids. CDR3 sequence: CSASSGGFQETQYF. CDR3 nucleotide sequence: TGCAGTGCTAGTTCCGGGGGGTTCCAAGAGACCCAGTACTTC.

This clonotype was recorded a few times. This sequence joins TRBV5-6 and TRBJ2-7, with 7 bases lining up with TRBD2. V was pared by 3 bases and J by 7 bases, with 16 bases of the junction left unmatched. Germline CDR1 SGHDT, CDR2 YYEEEE. The CDR3 runs 16 residues. Here the CDR3 DNA reads TGTGCCAGCAGCTGGGGATCTAGCGGACCCCACTTGGAGCAGTACTTC. As protein: CASSWGSSGPHLEQYF.

The chain employs TRBV27 and TRBJ2-1; perhaps TRBD1 as D (6 bases). The germline CDR1 and CDR2 sequences are MNHEY and SMNVEV (reference sequence). Deletions cut 2 bases from V and 4 bases from J, with 9 bases between. This CDR3 is built from 14 residues. CDR3 sequence: CASSLRQEYNEQFF. CDR3 DNA: TGTGCCAGCAGTTTAAGACAGGAGTACAATGAGCAGTTCTTC.

Only a few counts were recorded for this clonotype. The V gene is TRBV4-3, the J gene TRBJ2-7; 8 nucleotides line up with TRBD2. V shed 1 base and J 2 bases; nucleotides not matched to a gene: 4. The V gene's germline CDR1 is LGHNA and CDR2 YSLEER. The CDR3 contains 15 residues. The CDR3 loop is CASSQASGQAYEQYF. The DNA of the CDR3 is TGCGCCAGCAGCCAAGCTAGCGGGCAAGCCTACGAGCAGTACTTC.

The V call is TRBV11-1, the J call TRBJ1-2; no definite D call. This CDR3 region has 13 residues. The V end was cut by 2 bases, the J end by 6 bases, with 10 bases between. Germline values: CDR1 SGHAT, CDR2 FQDESV (reference sequence). The CDR3 is CASSLSGLDGYTF. The DNA for the CDR3 is TGTGCCAGCAGCTTATCTGGGTTGGATGGCTACACCTTC. Variable domain in full (rest from reference TRBV11-1 and TRBJ1-2): EAEVAQSPRYKITEKSQAVAFWCDPISGHATLYWYRQILGQGPELLVQFQDESVVDDSQLPKDRFSAERLKGVDSTLKIQPAELGDSAMYLCASSLSGLDGYTFGSGTRLTVV.

This clonotype was seen only a few times. The chain uses TRBV11-1 and TRBJ2-3; no reliable D call. Deletions cut 4 bases from V and 3 bases from J, with 14 bases between. Looked up from germline, CDR1 is SGHAT and CDR2 is FQDESV (reference sequence). The CDR3 has 15 amino acids. DNA for the CDR3: TGTGCCAGCAGCTCGCCCCAAACATGGACAGATACGCAGTATTTT. Its translation is CASSSPQTWTDTQYF.

The table lists this clonotype with many counts. The rearrangement joins TRBV7-9 to TRBJ1-4; D remains unclear. CDR1 is SEHNR and CDR2 is FQNEAQ in the germline V gene (reference sequence). With 1 base removed from V and 0 bases from J, the gap between germline ends came to 3 bases. The CDR3 extends over 14 amino acids. The CDR3 sequence: CASSLVSTNEKLFF. For the CDR3, the DNA is TGTGCCAGCAGCTTAGTCTCAACTAATGAAAAACTGTTTTTT.

This CDR3 reads CASSLLANGETQYF. The CDR3, as DNA: TGTGCCAGCAGTTTACTAGCCAACGGGGAGACCCAGTACTTC. V gene TRBV6-5 combines with J gene TRBJ2-5, with a tentative D call TRBD2 (6 bases). The germline V and J ends were trimmed by 4 bases and 5 bases, with 14 bases remaining between them. CDR1 is MNHEY and CDR2 is SVGAGI in the germline V gene. CDR3 length equals 14 residues.

The chain is built from TRBV27 and TRBJ2-2; 9 nucleotides agree with TRBD1. Germline CDR1 is MNHEY and CDR2 is SMNVEV (reference sequence). The junction had 9 bases not matched to a gene; V was cut back by 5 bases and J by 5 bases. The CDR3 is 16 residues long. The CDR3: CASSEYGTGTTGELFF. The CDR3 DNA follows: TGTGCCAGCAGTGAGTACGGGACAGGGACGACCGGGGAGCTGTTTTTT.

The V gene is TRBV12-3 or TRBV12-4, the J gene TRBJ2-2; D ambiguous. The CDR3 totals 13 residues. V was pared by 3 bases and J by 6 bases, with 8 bases between. This CDR3 is CASSFKGAGELFF. CDR3 sequence (DNA): TGTGCCAGCAGTTTTAAAGGCGCCGGGGAGCTGTTTTTT.

The V gene is TRBV12-3 or TRBV12-4, the J gene TRBJ2-2; 8 bases are shared with TRBD1. Unmatched junction bases numbered 5, after V lost 6 bases and J lost 5 bases. The CDR3 is 14 amino acids. The DNA for the CDR3 is TGTGCCAGCAGACATGGACAGGGTACCGGGGAGCTGTTTTTT. It yields the protein CASRHGQGTGELFF.

This clonotype has more than one count but fewer than ten. The rearrangement links TRBV20-1 to TRBJ2-3; D assignment may be TRBD1 or TRBD2 (5 bases each). V was shortened by 5 bases and J by 0 bases, with 12 bases between the two germline ends. Germline V gene sequence: CDR1 DFQATT, CDR2 SNEGSKA (reference sequence). The CDR3 has 14 amino acids. The CDR3 region is CSARRGASTDTQYF. The CDR3 DNA sequence: TGCAGTGCTCGGAGAGGGGCTAGCACAGATACGCAGTATTTT.

This clonotype was counted ten times or more. The rearrangement links TRBV20-1 to TRBJ1-1; no definite D call. The CDR3 length is 14 residues. V lost 0 bases and J 0 bases, leaving 8 bases between the germline ends. CDR1 and CDR2 (germline): DFQATT, SNEGSKA (reference sequence). The CDR3 DNA is TGCAGTGCTAGAGATGCCCGAGTGAACACTGAAGCTTTCTTT. Protein product: CSARDARVNTEAFF.